Listed here is a single TCR beta chain. The target of this receptor is not known. No base quality information exists; no much larger clone differs at one position. This sample is drawn from a study of neurological immune-mediated disorders (dated by TCRdb to the late 2010s). Study-level background: Of the roughly 34 multiple sclerosis patients, 31 had relapsing-remitting MS and 3 had secondary progressive MS. Peripheral blood TCR-beta repertoires from patients with HTLV-I-associated myelopathy (HAM/TSP), patients with multiple sclerosis, and healthy controls were compared in the study using UMI-based sequencing. Alongside PBMC samples, the set of some 100 TCR-beta libraries contained longitudinal samples, technical triplicates, and paired CD4+ and CD8+ T-cell subsets that had been sorted. Of the 60 to 70 subjects in the cohort, some 15 were HAM/TSP patients, about 34 were multiple sclerosis patients, and 20 were healthy controls.

cDNA synthesis used template-switch 5'RACE with a primer carrying a 10-nucleotide random unique molecular identifier tagging each TCR transcript. Over 200 million TCR-beta sequences, covering 15-18 subjects, were produced in each sequencing run. The RNeasy kit was used for extraction of total RNA. TCR-beta VDJ regions were amplified with primers for the TCR constant region and the 5'RACE anchor, using the KAPA Real-time Library Amplification kit. Sample indexes and Illumina adaptors were added in a first PCR, and a second PCR then increased library yield. After Ampure bead purification, the roughly 650 bp TCR product was size-selected on a 2% E-gel SizeSelection system. Before pooling, library quality was checked on a Bioanalyzer, concentration was measured with Qubit, and libraries were quantified with the Kapa Library Quantification kit. Libraries were sequenced paired-end 2 x 150 bp on an Illumina HiSeq 2500. To increase sequence diversity, roughly 24-31% phiX was spiked into each library pool. The authors processed their data as follows. Quality-filtered reads were processed with the UMI-based MiGEC pipeline, which removed over 85% of raw TCR sequences during error correction. IMGT germline references were used for alignment of VDJ genes, and clonotypes were defined by a unique CDR3 amino acid sequence together with V-J genes. Clonal expansion, Shannon diversity, and CDR3 relatedness (CalcPairwiseDistances, ClusterSamples) were evaluated with VDJtools, and phylogenetic trees were built with CLCbio workbench. A clone was classed as expanded if it had 8 or more unique UMIs, a cutoff based on coefficient-of-variation modelling across technical triplicates. TCRdb applied fastp at Q25 and MiXCR to the public reads, then kept only in-frame beta chains. All rows with the same CDR3 protein become a single entry with the most common DNA and genes. The V and J calls, along with clone size, are taken from TCRdb and not from the paper's own processing. The sample yields 55,000 to 75,000 distinct CDR3 sequences; about 2.5% were counted once. Under 4% of the sample is in the top ten clones.

Broad study findings and their caveats: The MS cluster showed no association with clinical or MRI features, and the authors stated that larger cohorts are needed. No identical CDR3 amino acid sequences were found to be shared among expanded clones across subjects, suggesting that TCR-beta repertoires were private in all groups. Phylogenetic analysis grouped repertoires from 18 of 34 MS patients into a cluster of related CDR3 sequences, suggesting a possible repertoire-level signature. TCR clonal expansion was highest in HAM/TSP patients and lowest in MS patients, with MS patients falling below even healthy controls.

Libraries from unsorted PBMCs were made from 2 million PBMCs kept in RNAlater at -80 degrees C until RNA extraction. The multiple sclerosis patients were enrolled in a US clinical protocol that used magnetic resonance imaging to evaluate disease progression. PBMCs were separated from peripheral blood using Ficoll-Hypaque density gradient centrifugation and then cryopreserved in liquid nitrogen. Including cysteine and phenylalanine, the CDR3 has 14 amino acids. Only CDR3 DNA is held: 42 bases, read in frame from base 1. The germline V gene (reference sequence) yields GTSNPN for CDR1 and SVGIG for CDR2. V is reduced by 2 bases and J by 2 bases, leaving a spacing of 11 bases between them.

This sequence uses TRBV30 and TRBJ2-3; no D gene call is confident. The TCR comes from a man over 45 with multiple sclerosis. The specimen sequenced was PBMCs. CDR3 region: CAWSPPGDTDTQYF. The nucleotide sequence is TGTGCCTGGAGTCCCCCAGGAGACACAGATACGCAGTATTTT. Extended through the reference TRBV30 and TRBJ2-3 proteins, this CDR3 yields the full variable domain: SQTIHQWPATLVQPVGSPLSLECTVEGTSNPNLYWYRQAAGRGLQLLFYSVGIGQISSEVPQNLSASRPQDRQFILSSKKLLLSDSGFYLCAWSPPGDTDTQYFGPGTRLTVL.